The sequence of this T cell receptor beta chain was determined in a study of vaccination and CD4 T cells after COVID-19. At the level of the study: A median of approximately 72 days (range 14 to 241) separated dose two from the taking of post-vaccine samples. Stimulation of cells relied on overlapping spike peptides derived from SARS-CoV-2, HCoV-NL63, HCoV-OC43 and HCoV-229E. Study outcomes and limitations: From roughly 21 to 40, the median of SARS-CoV-2-reactive clonotypes rose without reaching significance.

On this clonotype itself: No antigen is known for it.

V was shortened by 2 bases and J by 6 bases, with 8 bases between the two germline ends. CDR3 length equals 13 residues. The V gene's germline CDR1 is SGHTS and CDR2 YDEGEE. The assay that was used to sequence DNA from cultured CD4+ T cells was the Oncomine TCR Beta short-read assay. Using its own MiXCR run on the PCR reads, TCRdb lists one record per CDR3 protein. Of 2,500 to 3,500 distinct CDR3 sequences listed, around 80% are singletons. The treatment denotes: roughly 10-day PBMC culture with coronavirus spike peptide pools or control peptides (ViraFEST assay). The chain couples TRBV5-8 to TRBJ1-4; TRBD1 is a possible D gene (5 bases). Sample: CD4+ T cells from blood, cultured in vitro. This TCR came from a human donor who had recovered from COVID-19. CDR3 in amino acids: CASSFLRDEKLFF. DNA for the CDR3: TGTGCCAGCAGCTTTCTCAGGGATGAAAAACTGTTTTTT.